The 23 T cell receptor beta chains in this list originate from one sample, sequenced in a study of human CD4 T cells and Enterobacteriaceae. TCRdb's copy holds only in-frame clones and misses some; the assay was immunoSEQ multiplex PCR. The table records tens of thousands of clones, roughly 79% of them present only once. All CD4+ cells other than CD45RA+CCR7+CD95- naive cells were sorted as memory, over 95% pure. The sample comprised memory CD4+ T cells from blood. These receptors all stem from a human donor in good health.

The gene calls are TRBV14 and TRBJ2-3, with a possible D match to TRBD2 (5 bases). Germline V gene lookup returns CDR1 SGHDN and CDR2 FVKESK. The CDR3 spans 14 residues. Trimming shortened V by 1 base and J by 11 bases, and 16 bases separated the two germline ends. The CDR3 loop is CASSQVTAGDWQYF. CDR3 in DNA: TGTGCCAGCAGCCAAGTAACGGCCGGGGATTGGCAGTATTTT.

This sequence joins TRBV2 and TRBJ1-2; D is ambiguous. Germline-derived CDR1 and CDR2 are SNHLY and FYNNEI. Trimming removed 8 bases at V and 4 bases at J, with 11 bases between. The CDR3 is 12 residues long. CDR3 DNA: TGTGCCAGCGGATCCCGGGGCTATGGCTACACCTTC. Protein: CASGSRGYGYTF.

This clone was counted only a few times. The V gene is TRBV11-2, the J gene TRBJ2-7; 12 bases are a match to TRBD2. The germline V gene has CDR1 SGHAT and CDR2 FQNNGV. This CDR3 has 16 residues. The ends lost 6 bases at V and 3 bases at J; junction bases unmatched: 9. The CDR3: CASRYKTSGRDYEQYF. DNA for the CDR3: TGTGCCAGCAGATACAAGACTAGCGGGAGAGACTACGAGCAGTACTTC.

The chain has TRBV18 and TRBJ2-7; D gene unclear. Trimming pared 2 bases from V and 0 bases from J, leaving 5 bases between. Germline values: CDR1 KGHSH, CDR2 LQKENI. The CDR3 has 13 amino acids. DNA for the CDR3: TGTGCCAGCTCACCAGGGATCTCCTACGAGCAGTACTTC. This encodes CASSPGISYEQYF.

The chain combines TRBV18 with TRBJ2-7, with D possibly TRBD2 on 6 matching bases. This CDR3 spans 14 amino acids. Trimming removed 5 bases from V and 3 bases from J, with 14 bases in between. CDR1 is KGHSH, CDR2 LQKENI, per germline. As DNA, the CDR3 is TGTGCCAGCTCAACCACAACCGGGGGCTACGAGCAGTACTTC. It yields the protein CASSTTTGGYEQYF.

The chain has TRBV27 and TRBJ2-6, with D hard to call. The V gene lost 1 base and the J gene lost 0 bases, with 7 bases spanning the gap. Germline V gene data show CDR1 as MNHEY and CDR2 as SMNVEV (reference sequence). The CDR3 length is 16 residues. This chain's CDR3 is CASSLWQDSGANVLTF. The CDR3 region has the DNA TGTGCCAGCAGTTTATGGCAGGACTCTGGGGCCAACGTCCTGACTTTC.

V and J are TRBV20-1 and TRBJ2-7; D is uncertain. Deletions cut 2 bases from V and 3 bases from J, with 5 bases between. Germline V lookup: CDR1 DFQATT, CDR2 SNEGSKA (reference sequence). The CDR3 consists of 11 residues. CDR3 residues: CSARLVYEQYF. CDR3 in DNA: TGCAGTGCTAGACTTGTCTACGAGCAGTACTTC.

The V gene is TRBV5-4, the J gene TRBJ2-1, with 7 bases aligning to TRBD1. Germline values: CDR1 SGHNT, CDR2 YYREEE (reference sequence). CDR3 length: 16 residues. Losses at the gene ends were 0 bases for V and 6 bases for J; bases not matched to a gene: 9. DNA for the CDR3: TGTGCCAGCAGCTTGGATTGGACAGGCGGCCGCAATGAGCAGTTCTTC. It yields the protein CASSLDWTGGRNEQFF.

This clone is a singleton in its sample. One end of the junction fails to match germline, which may point to a read error. The CDR3 loop reads CASSLRDRGLGENF. CDR3 nucleotide sequence: TGTGCCAGCAGCTTGCGGGACAGAGGCCTTGGTGAGAACTTC. The chain is built from TRBV5-6 and TRBJ2-7, with 7 bases matching TRBD1. Germline values: CDR1 SGHDT, CDR2 YYEEEE. CDR3 length: 14 residues.

The chain combines TRBV5-1 with TRBJ1-1, with D unclear. The CDR3 has 12 residues. Trimming stripped 0 bases from V and 0 bases from J, with 0 bases between. Per germline, CDR1 SGHRS and CDR2 YFSETQ. For the CDR3, the DNA is TGCGCCAGCAGCTTGGTGAACACTGAAGCTTTCTTT. Residues: CASSLVNTEAFF.

This sequence joins TRBV28 and TRBJ1-1; tentatively, D is TRBD1 (5 bases). The CDR3 has 12 amino acids. CDR1 is MDHEN, CDR2 SYDVKM, per germline. In nucleotides, the CDR3 is TGTGCGGGGGGGACCCTGGAGACTGAAGCTTTCTTT. Its protein is CAGGTLETEAFF.

The chain is built from TRBV5-8 and TRBJ2-5, with TRBD2 identical over 9 bases. Germline CDR1 SGHTS, CDR2 YDEGEE. V gave up 4 bases and J gave up 3 bases; unmatched junction bases: 10. This CDR3 has 16 amino acids. CDR3 protein: CASSGRLAAKKETQYF. DNA of the CDR3: TGTGCCAGCAGCGGGAGACTAGCGGCAAAGAAAGAGACCCAGTACTTC.

A single count supports this clone. The rearrangement uses TRBV27 and TRBJ2-1, with TRBD2 matching 9 bases. V dropped 7 bases and J dropped 5; count of bases not matched to a gene: 12. The CDR3 contains 16 residues. Germline V CDR1 and CDR2: MNHEY, SMNVEV (reference sequence). CDR3 nucleotides: TGTGCCAGCACAGAAAGGGGACTAGCCGGGAACAATGAGCAGTTCTTC. Its protein product is CASTERGLAGNNEQFF.

J is TRBJ1-2 and V is TRBV6-6; D is uncertain. This CDR3 contains 11 residues. Germline V gene data show CDR1 as MNHNY and CDR2 as SVGAGI (reference sequence). Between the trimmed V and J ends, which lost 5 bases and 1 base, there was a span of 2 bases. The CDR3 sequence: CASSLNYGYTF. The CDR3 DNA is TGTGCCAGCAGTCTTAACTATGGCTACACCTTC.

The CDR3 spells CASSRPTGVNTEAFF. CDR3 nucleotide sequence: TGTGCCAGCAGCCGACCGACAGGGGTGAACACTGAAGCTTTCTTT. The chain recombines TRBV6-5 with TRBJ1-1, with 8 bases that match TRBD1. Trimming took 6 bases from V and 0 from J; bases not matched to a gene: 6. CDR1 and CDR2 from the germline V gene are MNHEY and SVGAGI. The CDR3 extends over 15 amino acids.

This clone was found once. The V gene is TRBV10-3, the J gene TRBJ1-2, with D perhaps TRBD1 (6 bases). The CDR3 is made up of 13 amino acids. With 5 bases removed from V and 1 base from J, the gap between germline ends came to 8 bases. CDR1 is ENHRY, CDR2 SYGVKD, per germline. This CDR3 is CAISPDSNYGYTF. DNA of the CDR3: TGTGCCATCAGTCCGGACAGTAACTATGGCTACACCTTC.

The V call is TRBV7-3, the J call TRBJ2-2; 7 positions agree with TRBD1. CDR3 length: 17 amino acids. Per germline, CDR1 SGHTA and CDR2 FQGTGA. V was pared by 6 bases and J by 4 bases, with 14 bases of the junction left unmatched. The DNA of the CDR3 is TGTGCCAGCAGGCCTAAATTGACAGGGACCGGCACCGGGGAGCTGTTTTTT. This translates into CASRPKLTGTGTGELFF.

As regards this clone: One junction end disagrees with the germline gene, perhaps due to a read error. The rearrangement joins TRBV19 to TRBJ2-3; D may be TRBD1 (5 bases). In germline, CDR1 is LNHDA, CDR2 SQIVND (reference sequence). This CDR3 has 11 amino acids. CDR3 loop: CASSTTVTQYF. CDR3 nucleotides: TGTGCCAGTAGTACGACAGTTACGCAGTATTTT.

The rearrangement uses TRBV7-3 and TRBJ2-1; D is uncertain. The CDR3 is 15 amino acids. V lost 1 base and J 4 bases, leaving 11 bases between the germline ends. In germline, CDR1 is SGHTA, CDR2 FQGTGA. Here the CDR3 reads CASSLKVGLYNEQFF. CDR3 coding DNA: TGTGCCAGCAGCTTAAAAGTGGGATTGTACAATGAGCAGTTCTTC.

Here the CDR3 DNA reads TGTGCCAGCAGCCTAGCGAGGGGGGCTTACGAGCAGTACTTC. This codes for CASSLARGAYEQYF. This chain uses TRBV28 with TRBJ2-7; D possibly uses TRBD1 or TRBD2 (6 bases each). The CDR3 contains 14 residues. The V end was cut by 6 bases, the J end by 4 bases, with 16 bases between. The germline gives CDR1 MDHEN, CDR2 SYDVKM.

The genes are TRBV10-3 and TRBJ2-5, with TRBD2 matching 7 bases. After removal of 0 bases from V and 1 base from J, the junction contained 5 bases not matched to a gene. Looked up from germline, CDR1 is ENHRY and CDR2 is SYGVKD. The CDR3 runs to 16 residues. CDR3 residues: CAISESGGSSQETQYF. The CDR3 region has the DNA TGTGCCATCAGTGAGTCTGGCGGGAGTTCCCAAGAGACCCAGTACTTC.

This chain links TRBV5-1 with TRBJ1-4; no clear D gene. The CDR3 sequence is 15 residues long. Germline CDR1 and CDR2: SGHRS and YFSETQ. Trimming cost V 0 bases and J 3 bases, with 9 bases left between them. Here the CDR3 reads CASSLVDAANEKLFF. DNA for the CDR3: TGCGCCAGCAGCTTGGTAGATGCAGCTAATGAAAAACTGTTTTTT.

The V and J genes are TRBV25-1 and TRBJ1-1; 9 bases match TRBD1. Losses at the gene ends were 9 bases for V and 8 bases for J; bases not matched to a gene: 4. The germline CDR1 and CDR2 sequences are MGHDK and SYGVNS. CDR3 length equals 11 residues. CDR3 loop: CASRDRVEAFF. CDR3 nucleotide sequence: TGTGCCAGTAGGGACAGGGTAGAAGCTTTCTTT.